This note documents a single T cell receptor (beta chain) sequence. What it binds is not known. The sample originates from a study of cytomegalovirus exposure and HLA in healthy donors. Notes on the study in general: According to a later analysis, most TCR beta chains associated with CMV appeared HLA-restricted.

Researchers ran the PCR with 60 Vbeta and 13 Jbeta primers. The method was immunoSEQ multiplex PCR; TCRdb's version includes in-frame clones alone and lacks a portion of them. The sample holds over 200,000 clones; about four fifths are singletons and the top ten take 6%. The V gene end was trimmed by 1 base and the J gene end by 5 bases; junction bases not matched to a gene: 9. Germline V gene sequence: CDR1 SGHTA, CDR2 FQGTGA. This CDR3 spans 17 amino acids. The chain joins TRBV7-3 to TRBJ2-1, with TRBD1 identical over 9 bases. This receptor was obtained from a man between 40 and 49 years old in good health and CMV-seropositive. Sequenced material: PBMCs. CDR3 coding DNA: TGTGCCAGCAGCTTAATCTCTGGGGACAGGGACCACAATGAGCAGTTCTTC. Translating gives CASSLISGDRDHNEQFF.